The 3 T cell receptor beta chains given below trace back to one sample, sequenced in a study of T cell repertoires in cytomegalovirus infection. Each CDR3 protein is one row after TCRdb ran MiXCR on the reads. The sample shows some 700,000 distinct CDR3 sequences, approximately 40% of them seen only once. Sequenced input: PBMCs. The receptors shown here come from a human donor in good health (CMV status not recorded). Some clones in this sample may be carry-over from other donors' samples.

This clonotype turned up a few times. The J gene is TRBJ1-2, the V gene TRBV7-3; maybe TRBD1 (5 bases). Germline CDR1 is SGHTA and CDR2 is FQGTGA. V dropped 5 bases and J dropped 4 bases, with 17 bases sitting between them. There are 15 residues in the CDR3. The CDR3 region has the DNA TGTGCCAGCAGCCGCCCTGACAGACGACCCTATGGCTACACCTTC. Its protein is CASSRPDRRPYGYTF.

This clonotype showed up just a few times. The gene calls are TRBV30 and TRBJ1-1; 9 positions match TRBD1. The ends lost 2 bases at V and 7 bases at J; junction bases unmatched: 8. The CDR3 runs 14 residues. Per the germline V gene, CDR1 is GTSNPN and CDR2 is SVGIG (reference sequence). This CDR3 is CAWSSWDREIEAFF. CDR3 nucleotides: TGTGCCTGGAGTAGTTGGGACAGGGAAATTGAAGCTTTCTTT.

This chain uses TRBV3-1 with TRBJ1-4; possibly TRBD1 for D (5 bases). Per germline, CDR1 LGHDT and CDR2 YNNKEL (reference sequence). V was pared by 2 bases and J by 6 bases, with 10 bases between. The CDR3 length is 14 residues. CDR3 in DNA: TGTGCCAGCAGCCAATACTCGGGGGATGAAAAACTGTTTTTT. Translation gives CASSQYSGDEKLFF.